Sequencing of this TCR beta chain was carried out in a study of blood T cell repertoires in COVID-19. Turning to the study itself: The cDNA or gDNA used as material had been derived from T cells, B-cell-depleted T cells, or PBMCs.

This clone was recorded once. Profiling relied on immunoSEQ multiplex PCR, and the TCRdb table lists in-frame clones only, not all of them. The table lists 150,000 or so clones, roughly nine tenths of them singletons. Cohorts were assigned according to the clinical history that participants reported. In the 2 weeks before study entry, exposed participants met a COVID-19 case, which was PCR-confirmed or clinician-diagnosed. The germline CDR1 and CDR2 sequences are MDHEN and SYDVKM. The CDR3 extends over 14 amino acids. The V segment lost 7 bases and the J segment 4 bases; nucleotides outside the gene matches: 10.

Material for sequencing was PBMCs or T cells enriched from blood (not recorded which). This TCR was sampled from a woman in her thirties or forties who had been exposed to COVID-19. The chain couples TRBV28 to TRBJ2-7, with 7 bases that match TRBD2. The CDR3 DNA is TGTGCCAGCACATCGAGAGCGGGGACGTACGAGCAGTACTTC. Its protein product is CASTSRAGTYEQYF.